This entry is about one T cell receptor (beta chain). Its antigen remains unidentified. The data were taken from a study of cytomegalovirus exposure and HLA in healthy donors. As for the study in general: From about 180 million T cells, an earlier analysis saw 120 million or so unique TCR beta sequences. Study-level findings and limits: The likely origin of a cluster of highly shared sequence variants was a sequencing artifact.

The CDR3 loop spans 14 amino acids. Trimming stripped 4 bases from V and 0 bases from J, with 10 bases between. Germline V gene sequence: CDR1 GTSNPN, CDR2 SVGIG (reference sequence). With 60 Vbeta and 13 Jbeta primers, the PCR was carried out. Repertoires were generated with immunoSEQ multiplex PCR, while TCRdb's copy carries only in-frame clones and drops some. This table holds approximately 89,000 clones, 85% found once. The clonotype originates from a middle-aged man in good health and CMV-seropositive. V is TRBV30 and J is TRBJ1-3, with D unresolved. The sample was PBMCs. The CDR3 here is CAWNRRSSGNTIYF. The CDR3, as DNA: TGTGCCTGGAATAGACGGAGCTCTGGAAACACCATATATTTT.